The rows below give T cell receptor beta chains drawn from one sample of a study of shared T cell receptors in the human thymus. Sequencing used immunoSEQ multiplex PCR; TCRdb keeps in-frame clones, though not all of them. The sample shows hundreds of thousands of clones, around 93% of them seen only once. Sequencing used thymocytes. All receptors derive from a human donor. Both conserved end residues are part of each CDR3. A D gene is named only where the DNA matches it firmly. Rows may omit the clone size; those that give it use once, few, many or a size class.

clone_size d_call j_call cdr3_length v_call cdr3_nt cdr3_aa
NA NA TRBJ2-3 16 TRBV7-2 TGTGCCAGCAGGGGGGCCTGGGGGGCGGGCACAGATACGCAGTATTTT CASRGAWGAGTDTQYF
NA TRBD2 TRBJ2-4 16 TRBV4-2 TGTGCCAGCAGCCCTCCGGGACTAGAAGGAAGGAGCATTCAGTACTTC CASSPPGLEGRSIQYF
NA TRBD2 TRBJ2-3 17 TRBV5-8 TGTGCCAGCAGCTTGGTCGGGAGGGATGATGTAACAGATACGCAGTATTTT CASSLVGRDDVTDTQYF
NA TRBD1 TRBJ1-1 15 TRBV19 TGTGCCAGTAGTAACCAGGGGGCGCAGGGCGCTGAAGCTTTCTTT CASSNQGAQGAEAFF
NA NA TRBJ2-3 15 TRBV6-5 TGTGCCAGCAGTCCAAATCGAGGGGGCACAGATACGCAGTATTTT CASSPNRGGTDTQYF
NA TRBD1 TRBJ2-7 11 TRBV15 TGTGCCACTGCGGACAGGGACGAGCAGTACTTC CATADRDEQYF
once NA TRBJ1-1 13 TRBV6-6 TGTGCCAGCAGCTCACCGGGACCCCGGGAAGCTTTCTTT CASSSPGPREAFF
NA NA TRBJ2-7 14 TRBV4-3 TGCGCCAGCAGCCTGGTGGCGAAATACGACGAGCAGTACTTC CASSLVAKYDEQYF
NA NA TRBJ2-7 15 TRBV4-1 TGCGCCAGCAGCCAGACGAAAGGGGTACCGGAAGAGCAGTACTTC CASSQTKGVPEEQYF
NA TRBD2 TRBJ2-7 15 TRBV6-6 TGTGCCAGCAGTTACTGGCCGGGAGGGCCCCACGAGCAGTACTTC CASSYWPGGPHEQYF
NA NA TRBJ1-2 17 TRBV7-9 TGTGCCAGCAGCTTAGACAGGCAGGGGACTACCCACTATGGCTACACCTTC CASSLDRQGTTHYGYTF
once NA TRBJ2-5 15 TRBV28 TGTGCCAGCAGACCCTCCGTGGGGGATCAAGAGACCCAGTACTTC CASRPSVGDQETQYF
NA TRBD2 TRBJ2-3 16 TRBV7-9 TGTGCCAGCAGCTTAGTAAGCGGGAGGTACACAGATACGCAGTATTTT CASSLVSGRYTDTQYF
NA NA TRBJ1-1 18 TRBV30 TGTGCCTGGAATTCTGAGGGCTACAGGGAGTGGAGGGGCACTGAAGCTTTCTTT CAWNSEGYREWRGTEAFF
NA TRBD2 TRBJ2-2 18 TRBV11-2 TGTGCCAGCAGCCACCGGACTAGCGGAAACCTGAACACCGGGGAGCTGTTTTTT CASSHRTSGNLNTGELFF
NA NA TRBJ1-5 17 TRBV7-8 TGTGCCAGCAGCTTAGCGTCCGGAGGGGGGCCTTATCAGCCCCAGCATTTT CASSLASGGGPYQPQHF
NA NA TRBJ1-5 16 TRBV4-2 TGTGCCAGCAGCCCCCGGGACTCGGGGGTTGATCAGCCCCAGCATTTT CASSPRDSGVDQPQHF
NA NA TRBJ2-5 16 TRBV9 TGTGCCAGCAGCGTAAACGGTGACCCCTTTGGGGAGACCCAGTACTTC CASSVNGDPFGETQYF
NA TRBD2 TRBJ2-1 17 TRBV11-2 TGTGCCAGCAGCCCATCCCTCGGACTAGTTTACTACAATGAGCAGTTCTTC CASSPSLGLVYYNEQFF
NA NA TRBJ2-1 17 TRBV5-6 TGTGCCAGCAGCTTGGGTTCTCTGGATTCTAGGGTTGGTGAGCAGTTCTTC CASSLGSLDSRVGEQFF
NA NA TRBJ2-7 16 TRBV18 TGTGCCAGCTCAACGCCAAGGAAGCGGGGAGGGGGGGAGCAGTACTTC CASSTPRKRGGGEQYF
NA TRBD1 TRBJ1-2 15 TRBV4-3 TGCGCCAGCAGCCATCCGGGACAGGGAGGCTATGGCTACACCTTC CASSHPGQGGYGYTF
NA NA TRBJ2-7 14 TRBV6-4 TGTGCCAGCAGCGTCGCTACGGAGGGCTACGAGCAGTACTTC CASSVATEGYEQYF
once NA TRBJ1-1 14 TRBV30 TGTGCCTGGAGTTCCTTGGGGGCCCTCACTGAAGCTTTCTTT CAWSSLGALTEAFF
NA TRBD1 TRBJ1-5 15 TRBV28 TGTGCCAGCAGTTTACCGGGACAGGTGAATCAGCCCCAGCATTTT CASSLPGQVNQPQHF
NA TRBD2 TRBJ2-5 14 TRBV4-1 TGCGCCAGCAGCACCCTAGCGGGCCCCGAGACCCAGTACTTC CASSTLAGPETQYF
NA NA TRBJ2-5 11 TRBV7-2 TGTGCCAGCAGCTCAAGAGAGACCCAGTACTTC CASSSRETQYF
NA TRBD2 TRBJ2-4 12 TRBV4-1 TGCGCCAGCAGCCTCGGGAGGGACATTCAGTACTTC CASSLGRDIQYF
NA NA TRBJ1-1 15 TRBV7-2 TGTGCCAGCAGCTTTAAAGGAGTATTCAACACTGAAGCTTTCTTT CASSFKGVFNTEAFF
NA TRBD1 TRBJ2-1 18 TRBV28 TGTGCCAGCAGTTTTATTACCTCCGGGACAGGGTCTTACAATGAGCAGTTCTTC CASSFITSGTGSYNEQFF
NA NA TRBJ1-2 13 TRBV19 TGTGCCAGCGACGGAATTCCTAACTATGGCTACACCTTC CASDGIPNYGYTF
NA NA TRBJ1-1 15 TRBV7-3 TGTGCCAGCAGCTTAAACGGGTCCGACAGGATTGAAGCTTTCTTT CASSLNGSDRIEAFF
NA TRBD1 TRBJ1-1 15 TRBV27 TGTGCCAGCAGTTTGGGTCGACAGGGTCGAACTGAAGCTTTCTTT CASSLGRQGRTEAFF
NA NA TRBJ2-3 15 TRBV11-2 TGTGCCAGCAGCTCCCCCTCGGGAGACACGGATACGCAGTATTTT CASSSPSGDTDTQYF
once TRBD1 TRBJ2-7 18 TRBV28 TGTGCCAGCAGTCACCGGGACAGGGTCTTTTCGGGTATCTACGAGCAGTACTTC CASSHRDRVFSGIYEQYF
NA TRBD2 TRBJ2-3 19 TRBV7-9 TGTGCCAGCAGCTTACGCCCTAGTCGGACTAGTCCTAGCACAGATACGCAGTATTTT CASSLRPSRTSPSTDTQYF
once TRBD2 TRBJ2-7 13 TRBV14 TGTGCCAGCAGCCCGACTAGCCCCTACGAGCAGTACTTC CASSPTSPYEQYF
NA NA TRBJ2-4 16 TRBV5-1 TGCGCCAGCAGCGTGTCCCCAGGGGAAGGCAAAAACATTCAGTACTTC CASSVSPGEGKNIQYF
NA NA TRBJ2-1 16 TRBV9 TGTGCCAGCAGCCCCCTCTGCGGCCCCTACGGGAATGAGCAGTTCTTC CASSPLCGPYGNEQFF
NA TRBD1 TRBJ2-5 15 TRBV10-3 TGTGCCATCAGTGATGACAGGGGCCTACAAGAGACCCAGTACTTC CAISDDRGLQETQYF
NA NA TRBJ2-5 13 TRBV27 TGTGCCAGCAGTAACAGGGGGGAGGGGACCCAGTACTTC CASSNRGEGTQYF
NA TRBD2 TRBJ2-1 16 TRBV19 TGTGCCAGTAGTATGGTCCGGGAGGGCCTCTACAATGAGCAGTTCTTC CASSMVREGLYNEQFF
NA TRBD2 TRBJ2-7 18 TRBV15 TGTGCCACCAGCAGAGATCGGGCGTTTGGCGGGAGCGGATACGAGCAGTACTTC CATSRDRAFGGSGYEQYF
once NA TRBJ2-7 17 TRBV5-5 TGTGCCAGCAGCCTGAACTGGGACTGGCAAAGCTCCTACGAGCAGTACTTC CASSLNWDWQSSYEQYF
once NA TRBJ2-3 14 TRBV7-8 TGTGCCAGCAGTAGGGGGGGAAGGGCAGATACGCAGTATTTT CASSRGGRADTQYF
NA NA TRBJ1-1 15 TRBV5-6 TGTGCCAGCAGCTTGGACGTCCGGGGGTACACTGAAGCTTTCTTT CASSLDVRGYTEAFF
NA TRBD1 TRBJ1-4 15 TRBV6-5 TGTGCCAGCAGTCAAAACAGGGGGCGGAATGAAAAACTGTTTTTT CASSQNRGRNEKLFF
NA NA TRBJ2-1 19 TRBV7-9 TGTGCCAGCAGCTTAGGCAAGGACGCAGGAGATCTTTTCTACAATGAGCAGTTCTTC CASSLGKDAGDLFYNEQFF
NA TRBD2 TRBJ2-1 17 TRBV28 TGTGCCAGCAGTTTAGCCAGCGGGAGATCCGTCGACAATGAGCAGTTCTTC CASSLASGRSVDNEQFF
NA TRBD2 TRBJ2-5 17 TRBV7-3 TGTGCCAGCAGCTTAACCCCGGCGGGAGTGGGGTTAGAGACCCAGTACTTC CASSLTPAGVGLETQYF
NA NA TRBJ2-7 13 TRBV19 TGTGCCAGTAGTATAGTGGCTAGCTACGAGCAGTACTTC CASSIVASYEQYF
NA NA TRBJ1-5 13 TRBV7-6 TGTGCCAGCAGCTTAGAGAAGGGTCAGCCCCAGCATTTT CASSLEKGQPQHF
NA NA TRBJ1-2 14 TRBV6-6 TGTGCCAGCAGTTACGCTGTAGGAAGCTATGGCTACACCTTC CASSYAVGSYGYTF